Listed below are T cell receptor beta chains from one sample, sequenced in a study of graft-versus-host responses after intestinal transplantation. Sequencing was performed with immunoSEQ multiplex PCR; in TCRdb, only in-frame clones are kept and a portion is missing. The table shows approximately 37,000 clones, with 93% occurring only once. Sequences were derived from PBMCs, sampled 734 days after intestinal transplantation. The source of these receptors is a human patient who received an intestinal transplant, so some T cells may come from the graft donor. The CDR3 runs from the conserved cysteine through the conserved F or W. Each record gives: V gene, CDR3 length, J gene, CDR3 protein.

>TRBV5-6|13|TRBJ2-5
CASSRGGPETQYF
>TRBV6-5|14|TRBJ2-5
CASSTTRWGETQYF
>TRBV5-4|14|TRBJ1-6
CASSEDRSNSPLHF
>TRBV28|18|TRBJ2-1
CASNTPGGLAAIYNEQFF
>TRBV19|12|TRBJ1-1
CASSPGDTEAFF
>TRBV6-5|14|TRBJ1-2
CASSYSGGWSGYTF
>TRBV7-3|15|TRBJ2-2
CASSQPGFPTGELFF
>TRBV4-1|14|TRBJ1-2
CASSAVGPRYGYTF
>TRBV15|15|TRBJ2-2
CATKGGASNTGELFF
>TRBV6-1|17|TRBJ1-5
CASSGEIMMGGNQPQHF
>TRBV5-1|15|TRBJ2-7
CASSLYASGTYEQYF
>TRBV12-5|17|TRBJ2-3
CASGLVKGTSVTDTQYF
>TRBV19|14|TRBJ2-7
CASSIVPRSYEQYF
>TRBV10-3|15|TRBJ2-7
CAISDPEGGSYEQYF
>TRBV28|14|TRBJ1-1
CASSGGAGYTEAFF
>TRBV25-1|15|TRBJ1-6
CASSEALGSDSPLHF
>TRBV5-1|13|TRBJ2-7
CATRLAVTYEQYF